This T cell receptor beta chain was identified during a study of shared clonotypes between healthy human individuals. Notes on this clone: Its target is unknown.

Repertoires were generated with immunoSEQ multiplex PCR, while TCRdb's copy carries only in-frame clones and drops some. Of about 2 million clones listed, about 95% are singletons. Study conclusions and caveats: Some clonotypes were shared by all four sorted-subset donors, while others were not shared. The non-shared ones had lower generation probabilities than the shared ones. Rarefaction showed sorted-subset sequencing was incomplete despite large depth. An expected dependence of interdonor clonotype sharing on sequencing depth was noted.

Naive CD8 cells lacked CD45RO and underwent positive selection for CCR7, leaving out terminally differentiated effector memory CD45RA+ cells. The study drew all its donors from Caucasian adults living in Nashville, Tennessee. Germline lookup yields CDR1 SGHTA and CDR2 FQGNSA. V was trimmed by 1 base and J by 0 bases, leaving 14 bases between them. The CDR3 runs 17 residues. The clonotype originates from a man aged 18 to 35 in good health. The chain combines TRBV7-2 with TRBJ2-3; no definite D call. Sequenced input: naive CD8+ T cells sorted from blood. CDR3 sequence: CASSLGPRESSTDTQYF. Here the CDR3 DNA reads TGTGCCAGCAGCTTAGGTCCTAGAGAATCTAGCACAGATACGCAGTATTTT.